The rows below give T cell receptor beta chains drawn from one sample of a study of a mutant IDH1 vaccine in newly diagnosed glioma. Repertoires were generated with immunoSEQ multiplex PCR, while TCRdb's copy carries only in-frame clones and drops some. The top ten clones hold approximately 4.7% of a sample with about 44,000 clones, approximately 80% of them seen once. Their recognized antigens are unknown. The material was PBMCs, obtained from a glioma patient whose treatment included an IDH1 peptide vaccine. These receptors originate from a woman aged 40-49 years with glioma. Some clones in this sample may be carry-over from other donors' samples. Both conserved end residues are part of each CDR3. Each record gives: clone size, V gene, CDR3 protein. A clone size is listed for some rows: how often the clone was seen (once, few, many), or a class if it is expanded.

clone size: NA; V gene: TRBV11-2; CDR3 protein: CASSLSGTGREQYF
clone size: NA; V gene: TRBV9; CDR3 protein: CASSVWGQATGELFF
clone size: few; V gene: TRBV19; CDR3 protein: CASSISPGQGADEQFF
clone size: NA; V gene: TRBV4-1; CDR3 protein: CASSQAWDRPYNEQFF
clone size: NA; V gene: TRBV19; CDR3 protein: CASSSTGTYEQYF
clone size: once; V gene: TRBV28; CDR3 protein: CASSLRGQNSPLHF
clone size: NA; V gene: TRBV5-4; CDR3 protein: CASSLSSSRETQYF
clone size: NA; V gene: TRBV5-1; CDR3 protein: CASSPDEGGFYEQYF
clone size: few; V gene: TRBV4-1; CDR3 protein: CASSQPGTGGFGDTEAFF
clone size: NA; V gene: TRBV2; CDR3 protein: CASSAGRTGRGQPQHF
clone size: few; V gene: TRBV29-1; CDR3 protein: CSVEQGSNQPQHF
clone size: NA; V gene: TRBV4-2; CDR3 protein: CASSLPGQGTNTGELFF
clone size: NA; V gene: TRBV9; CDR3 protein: CASSLRDRVTEAFF
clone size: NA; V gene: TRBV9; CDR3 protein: CASSVFAGGPGELFF
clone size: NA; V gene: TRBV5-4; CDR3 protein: CASSSPDASSYNEQFF
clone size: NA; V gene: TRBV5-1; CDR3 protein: CASSVGAATYEQYF
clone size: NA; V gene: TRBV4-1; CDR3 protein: CASSQDRGSQPQHF
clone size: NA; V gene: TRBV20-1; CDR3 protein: CSATETYGYTF
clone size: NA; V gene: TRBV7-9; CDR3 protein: CASSPPGGELFF
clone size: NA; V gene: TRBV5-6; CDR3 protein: CASSVDGRYGYTF
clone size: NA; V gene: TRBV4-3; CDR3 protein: CASSPALAREGRYEQYF
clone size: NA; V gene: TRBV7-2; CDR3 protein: CASSLGANTEAFF
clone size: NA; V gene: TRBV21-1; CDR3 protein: CASSKDPAALRQPQHF
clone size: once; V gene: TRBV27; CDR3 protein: CASSLMGLAGGPLETQYF
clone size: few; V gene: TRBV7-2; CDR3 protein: CASSLGLGEAFF
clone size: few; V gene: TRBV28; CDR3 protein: CASKIVGGRTEAFF
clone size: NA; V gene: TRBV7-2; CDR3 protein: CASSLGLEQGLGQPQHF
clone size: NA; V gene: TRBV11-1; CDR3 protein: CASSSPFGGRERDEQFF
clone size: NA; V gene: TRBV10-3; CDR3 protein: CAISTSGGGGEETQYF
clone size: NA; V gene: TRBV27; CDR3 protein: CASRFGGSTEAFF
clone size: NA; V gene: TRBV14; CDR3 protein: CASSPEQGRYEQYF
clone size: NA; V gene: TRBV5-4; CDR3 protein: CASSLVVNTEAFF
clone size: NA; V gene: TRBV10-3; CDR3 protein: CAISLQGGNSPLHF
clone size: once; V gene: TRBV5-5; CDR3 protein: CASSRGGFTGELFF
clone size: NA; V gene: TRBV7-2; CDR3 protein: CASSLRRTTGFFQPQHF
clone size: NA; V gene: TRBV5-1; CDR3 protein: CASSLVQGGTGELFF
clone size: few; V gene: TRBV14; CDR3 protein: CASSPFGGTEAFF
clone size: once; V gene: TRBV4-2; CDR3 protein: CASSQEGPTLSGANVLTF
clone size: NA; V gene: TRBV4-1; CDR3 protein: CASSQRPDRGGRNQPQHF
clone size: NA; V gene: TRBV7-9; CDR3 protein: CASSLGTYGYTF
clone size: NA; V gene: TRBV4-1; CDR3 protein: CASSQPGQRRTDTQYF
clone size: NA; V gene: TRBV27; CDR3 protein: CASSLSPVGAFSNYGYTF
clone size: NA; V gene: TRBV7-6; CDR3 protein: CASSVGEGADTQYF
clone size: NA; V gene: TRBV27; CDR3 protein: CASLGVDTQYF
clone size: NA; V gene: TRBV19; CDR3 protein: CASSPLAGGNQETQYF
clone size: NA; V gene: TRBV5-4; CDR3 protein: CASSQGTGGLRSGYTF
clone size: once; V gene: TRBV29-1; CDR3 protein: CSVGGSAGYTF
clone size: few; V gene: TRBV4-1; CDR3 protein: CASSQGLHPNTGELFF
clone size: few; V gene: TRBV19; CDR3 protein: CASKISGGTGYTF
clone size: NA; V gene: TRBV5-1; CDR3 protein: CASSASTGNQPQHF
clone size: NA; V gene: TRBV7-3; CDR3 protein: CASSLRTGLGEGYTF
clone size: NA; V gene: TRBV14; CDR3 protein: CASSPGGNYGYTF
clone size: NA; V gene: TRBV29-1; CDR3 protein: CSVEGPLGVDEQYF
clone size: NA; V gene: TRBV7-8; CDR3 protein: CASSFQAEDGYTF
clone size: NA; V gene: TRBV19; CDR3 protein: CASGRGTGIQYF
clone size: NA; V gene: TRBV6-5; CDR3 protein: CASSYSMGGYTF
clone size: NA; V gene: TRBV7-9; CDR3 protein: CASSSHGAGTDTQYF
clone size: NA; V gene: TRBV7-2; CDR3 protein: CASSPRTGGANVLTF
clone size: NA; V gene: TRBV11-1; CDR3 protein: CASSLDGAKNTEAFF